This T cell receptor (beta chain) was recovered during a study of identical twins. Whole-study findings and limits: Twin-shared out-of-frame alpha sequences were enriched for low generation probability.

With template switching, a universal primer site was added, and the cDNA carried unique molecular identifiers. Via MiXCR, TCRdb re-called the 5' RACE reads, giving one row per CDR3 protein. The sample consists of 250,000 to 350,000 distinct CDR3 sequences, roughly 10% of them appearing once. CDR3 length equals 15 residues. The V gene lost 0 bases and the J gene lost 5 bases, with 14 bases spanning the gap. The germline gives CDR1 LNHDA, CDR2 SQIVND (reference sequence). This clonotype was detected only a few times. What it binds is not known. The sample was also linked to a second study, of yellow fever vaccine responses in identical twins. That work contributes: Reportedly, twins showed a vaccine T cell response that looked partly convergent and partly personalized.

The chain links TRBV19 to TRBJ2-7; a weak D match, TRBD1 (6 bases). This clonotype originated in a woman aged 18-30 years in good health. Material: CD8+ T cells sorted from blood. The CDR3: CASSIDGQGPDEQYF. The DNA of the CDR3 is TGTGCCAGTAGTATAGACGGGCAGGGGCCCGACGAGCAGTACTTC.